A single sample is the source of the 25 T cell receptor beta chains below, sequenced in a study of T-cell memory formation after mild COVID-19. Via MiXCR, TCRdb re-called the 5' RACE reads, giving one row per CDR3 protein. The table has roughly 480,000 distinct CDR3 sequences, approximately 25% seen once. Sequenced input: PBMCs or a T cell subset sorted from them (not recorded which). The receptor set was obtained from an adult woman who had mild COVID-19 (a few samples of this study predate the infection). Cell type and time point are not known.

This sequence joins TRBV11-2 and TRBJ2-7; 7 bases align to TRBD1. CDR3 size: 15 residues. Germline V lookup: CDR1 SGHAT, CDR2 FQNNGV. Germline trimming cut 1 base from V and 3 bases from J; bases unmatched to any gene: 6. This chain's CDR3 is CASSLGDSGVYEQYF. The DNA for the CDR3 is TGTGCCAGCAGCTTAGGGGACAGTGGGGTCTACGAGCAGTACTTC. Full variable domain (remainder filled in from reference TRBV11-2 and TRBJ2-7): EAGVAQSPRYKIIEKRQSVAFWCNPISGHATLYWYQQILGQGPKLLIQFQNNGVVDDSQLPKDRFSAERLKGVDSTLKIQPAKLEDSAVYLCASSLGDSGVYEQYFGPGTRLTVT.

The chain uses TRBV10-3 and TRBJ2-7; tentative D call: TRBD2 (7 bases). The germline gives CDR1 ENHRY, CDR2 SYGVKD. Trimming left V 2 bases short and J 3 bases short, with 20 bases between. The CDR3 runs to 17 residues. In nucleotides, the CDR3 is TGTGCCATCAGTGAGAGGGAGGGGGGGCCAGGGATCTACGAGCAGTACTTC. Protein: CAISEREGGPGIYEQYF.

This clonotype appeared a single time. J is TRBJ2-2 and V is TRBV19, with D perhaps given as TRBD1 or TRBD2 (5 bases each). CDR1 and CDR2 (germline): LNHDA, SQIVND (reference sequence). CDR3 length: 14 residues. V lost 9 bases and J 4 bases, leaving 15 bases between the germline ends. The CDR3 DNA reads TGTGCCAGCACGGGGCGACGCAGCACCGGGGAGCTGTTTTTT. Residues: CASTGRRSTGELFF.

This chain connects TRBV12-3 or TRBV12-4 to TRBJ2-7; D may be TRBD1 (5 bases). There are 13 residues in the CDR3. V was cut by 7 bases and J by 0 bases, with 10 bases left in between. CDR3 bases: TGTGCCAGCAAGCACAGGAGCTCCTACGAGCAGTACTTC. It encodes CASKHRSSYEQYF.

This chain connects TRBV20-1 to TRBJ2-3; a weak D match, TRBD2 (6 bases). The CDR3 is 16 residues long. Trimming pared 1 base from V and 2 bases from J, leaving 16 bases between. Germline V lookup: CDR1 DFQATT, CDR2 SNEGSKA (reference sequence). CDR3 residues: CSARVSSALSTDTQYF. The DNA of the CDR3 is TGCAGTGCTAGAGTCTCTAGCGCGCTTTCCACAGATACGCAGTATTTT.

This clonotype was seen at least ten times. This chain connects TRBV5-1 to TRBJ2-3; TRBD1 agrees at 7 bases. Looked up from germline, CDR1 is SGHRS and CDR2 is YFSETQ. The junction had 7 bases not matched to a gene; V was cut back by 1 base and J by 2 bases. This CDR3 region has 16 residues. The CDR3 here is CASSLYRDSYTDTQYF. DNA of the CDR3: TGCGCCAGCAGCTTGTACCGGGACAGCTACACAGATACGCAGTATTTT.

This clonotype was seen a few times. This chain links TRBV24-1 with TRBJ1-5; 10 bases are a match to TRBD1. This CDR3 is built from 18 residues. The germline CDR1 and CDR2 sequences are KGHDR and SFDVKD. V gave up 4 bases and J gave up 2 bases; unmatched junction bases: 10. This CDR3 reads CATSEFDRGRVGNQPQHF. The CDR3 DNA is TGTGCCACCAGTGAGTTCGACAGGGGGCGCGTCGGCAATCAGCCCCAGCATTTT.

This clonotype has just a few counts. This chain links TRBV24-1 with TRBJ1-1, with unresolved D. Trimming removed 4 bases at V and 8 bases at J, with 10 bases between. In germline, CDR1 is KGHDR, CDR2 SFDVKD. CDR3 length equals 12 residues. CDR3 bases: TGTGCCACCAGTGACGTCGAGGGAGAAGCTTTCTTT. Amino acid sequence: CATSDVEGEAFF.

This clonotype has only a few counts. The chain links TRBV6-5 to TRBJ1-1, with TRBD1 as a possible D gene (6 bases). CDR1 is MNHEY, CDR2 SVGAGI, per germline. Trimming pared 8 bases from V and 5 bases from J, leaving 21 bases between. The CDR3 spans 15 residues. Here the CDR3 DNA reads TGTGCCAGCCGGACAGAAGTACAGCGAGGTACTGAAGCTTTCTTT. Translating it yields CASRTEVQRGTEAFF.

The J gene is TRBJ2-7, the V gene TRBV7-3, with TRBD1 matching over 7 bases. The CDR3 sequence is 13 residues long. V lost 4 bases and J lost 5; bases outside the gene matches: 5. Per germline, CDR1 SGHTA and CDR2 FQGTGA. The CDR3 bases are TGTGCCAGCAGCTCTACAGGGGCGGACGAGCAGTACTTC. This codes for CASSSTGADEQYF. Using reference TRBV7-3 and TRBJ2-7 for the parts outside the CDR3, the full variable domain is GAGVSQTPSNKVTEKGKYVELRCDPISGHTALYWYRQSLGQGPEFLIYFQGTGAADDSGLPNDRFFAVRPEGSVSTLKIQRTERGDSAVYLCASSSTGADEQYFGPGTRLTVT.

This chain links TRBV7-9 with TRBJ2-5; TRBD2 matches 7 bases. The CDR3 runs to 14 residues. J was trimmed by 5 bases and V by 5 bases; bases with no gene match: 8. Germline loops: CDR1 SEHNR, CDR2 FQNEAQ (reference sequence). The CDR3, as DNA: TGTGCCAGCAGCCATGGGACTACAAGGGAGACCCAGTACTTC. This sequence encodes CASSHGTTRETQYF.

In this sample, this clonotype turned up a few times. The chain recombines TRBV4-2 with TRBJ2-3; D call uncertain. The CDR3 runs to 16 residues. V lost 4 bases to trimming and J lost 0 bases, with 14 bases between them. Germline V gene sequence: CDR1 LGHNA, CDR2 YNFKEQ. The chain's CDR3 is CASSPLDLTSTDTQYF. In nucleotides, the CDR3 is TGTGCCAGCAGCCCCCTGGACCTAACTAGCACAGATACGCAGTATTTT.

This clonotype was counted many times. The CDR3: CASSPQARSTDTQYF. DNA for the CDR3: TGTGCCAGCAGCCCGCAGGCCCGTAGCACAGATACGCAGTATTTT. The rearrangement links TRBV7-2 to TRBJ2-3; D is uncertain. Trimming took 5 bases from V and 0 from J, leaving 12 bases between them. Germline V gives CDR1 SGHTA, CDR2 FQGNSA. The CDR3 totals 15 residues.

This clonotype has just a few counts. J is TRBJ2-2 and V is TRBV6-2 or TRBV6-3; 7 positions match TRBD2. Germline-derived CDR1 and CDR2 are MNHEY and SVGEGT. The CDR3 runs to 15 residues. The trim removed 10 bases at V and 6 bases at J, leaving 14 bases unmatched. The CDR3: CATAEQAGRSGELFF. The CDR3 bases are TGTGCCACCGCCGAGCAAGCGGGACGGTCCGGGGAGCTGTTTTTT.

This sequence joins TRBV5-1 and TRBJ2-7; the D is unclear. V lost 0 bases to trimming and J lost 3 bases, with 10 bases between them. The germline CDR1 and CDR2 sequences are SGHRS and YFSETQ. The CDR3 is 14 amino acids. CDR3 nucleotides: TGCGCCAGCAGCTTGGTTCCGGCTAGCTACGAGCAGTACTTC. Protein product: CASSLVPASYEQYF. Supplemented by reference TRBV5-1 and TRBJ2-7, the full variable domain reads KAGVTQTPRYLIKTRGQQVTLSCSPISGHRSVSWYQQTPGQGLQFLFEYFSETQRNKGNFPGRFSGRQFSNSRSEMNVSTLELGDSALYLCASSLVPASYEQYFGPGTRLTVT.

A few counts support this clonotype. V usage is TRBV3-1 and J usage is TRBJ2-2, with TRBD2 matching over 10 bases. The trim removed 6 bases at V and 2 bases at J, leaving 6 bases unmatched. The CDR3 loop spans 16 amino acids. The germline gives CDR1 LGHDT, CDR2 YNNKEL (reference sequence). CDR3 DNA: TGTGCCAGCAGGGCTCTAGCGGGGGCTAACACCGGGGAGCTGTTTTTT. As protein: CASRALAGANTGELFF.

The CDR3 nucleotides read TGTGCCATCAGCGTGGGACAGGAGAACTATGGCTACACCTTC. Translation gives CAISVGQENYGYTF. The chain carries TRBV10-3 and TRBJ1-2; 8 bases map to TRBD1. Trimming cost V 6 bases and J 2 bases; bases outside gene matches: 5. The germline gives CDR1 ENHRY, CDR2 SYGVKD. The CDR3 contains 14 residues.

The rearrangement links TRBV6-5 to TRBJ2-2; perhaps TRBD1 as D (6 bases). V was cut by 7 bases and J by 6 bases, with 12 bases left in between. The V gene's germline CDR1 is MNHEY and CDR2 SVGAGI. The CDR3 extends over 13 amino acids. For the CDR3, the DNA is TGTGCCAGCACTTGGGGGCAACCCGGGGAGCTGTTTTTT. It is translated as CASTWGQPGELFF.

The chain combines TRBV11-3 with TRBJ2-5; 9 nucleotides line up with TRBD1. Germline CDR1 and CDR2: SGHNT and YENEEA. The CDR3 extends over 15 amino acids. The V gene end was trimmed by 6 bases and the J gene end by 6 bases; junction bases not matched to a gene: 11. This CDR3 is CASSRGGDREQTQYF. CDR3 bases: TGTGCCAGCAGTCGAGGTGGGGACAGGGAACAGACCCAGTACTTC.

The table lists this clonotype with a few counts. The rearrangement uses TRBV3-1 and TRBJ2-2; no reliable D call. V lost 4 bases, J lost 0 bases, and 12 bases lay in between. CDR1 is LGHDT, CDR2 YNNKEL, per germline (reference sequence). The CDR3 runs 16 residues. CDR3 bases: TGTGCCAGCAGCCCCCGGCGGCGGACGAACACCGGGGAGCTGTTTTTT. Its translation: CASSPRRRTNTGELFF.

This sequence joins TRBV7-3 and TRBJ1-2, with TRBD1 as a possible D gene (6 bases). The germline CDR1 and CDR2 sequences are SGHTA and FQGTGA. V shed 3 bases and J shed 5 bases, with 10 bases lying between them. This CDR3 contains 13 residues. CDR3 region: CASSLDSGYGYTF. The CDR3 bases are TGTGCCAGCAGCTTGGACAGTGGGTATGGCTACACCTTC.

This clonotype was counted a few times. The CDR3 sequence is CATSPTGTVYGYTF. The CDR3 bases are TGTGCCACCAGCCCAACCGGGACGGTCTATGGCTACACCTTC. The chain has TRBV24-1 and TRBJ1-2, with D perhaps TRBD1 (5 bases). Between the trimmed V and J ends, which lost 7 bases and 4 bases, there was a span of 15 bases. The CDR3 is made up of 14 amino acids. In germline, CDR1 is KGHDR, CDR2 SFDVKD.

The rearrangement links TRBV7-9 to TRBJ2-7; D is unclear. The germline V gene encodes CDR1 SEHNR and CDR2 FQNEAQ (reference sequence). The ends were cut back, 3 bases at V and 2 bases at J, with 5 bases in the middle. This CDR3 is 12 amino acids long. The chain's CDR3 is CASSLIPYEQYF. Written as DNA, the CDR3 is TGTGCCAGCAGCTTGATCCCCTACGAGCAGTACTTC.

In this sample, this clonotype turned up a few times. V usage is TRBV4-1 and J usage is TRBJ2-5; 10 nucleotides line up with TRBD2. Germline assignment: CDR1 MGHRA and CDR2 YSYEKL. This CDR3 comprises 16 residues. V shed 5 bases, J shed 5 bases, and the junction held 11 bases outside the gene matches. This chain's CDR3 is CASSKTAGGPQETQYF. The CDR3 region has the DNA TGCGCCAGCAGCAAAACAGCGGGGGGGCCTCAGGAGACCCAGTACTTC.

The gene calls are TRBV19 and TRBJ2-2; possibly TRBD1 for D (5 bases). This CDR3 has 18 residues. Trimming took off 5 bases at V and 0 bases at J, with 19 bases between the two ends. Germline assignment: CDR1 LNHDA and CDR2 SQIVND (reference sequence). The CDR3 region has the DNA TGTGCCAGTAGTCCCGGAACAAGGGGCCTCTCGAACACCGGGGAGCTGTTTTTT. It codes for CASSPGTRGLSNTGELFF.